The text below deals with one T cell receptor (beta chain). Its antigen remains unidentified. The V end lost 0 bases, the J end lost 4 bases, and 12 bases lay between the germline ends. Germline loops: CDR1 SGHTA, CDR2 FQGNSA. The CDR3 sequence is 15 residues long. This sample is drawn from a study of blood T cells in healthy people across ages. Findings of the study overall: Total diversity from one million sequenced T cells was likely underestimated.

A J-beta primer mix and a sample-barcoded 5' primer were used in a second PCR of roughly 6 to 11 cycles. Every sample produced at least 2.5 million CDR3-containing paired-end reads. From the 5' RACE reads, TCRdb called clonotypes with MiXCR, one entry per CDR3 protein. This table has 1.5 million or so distinct CDR3 sequences, approximately 39% appearing once. The sample comprised blood. The TCR was taken from a young woman in good health. V and J are TRBV7-2 and TRBJ1-2; no clear D gene. DNA of the CDR3: TGTGCCAGCAGCTTAGCGGCCGGGCAGATCTATGGCTACACCTTC. Its translation: CASSLAAGQIYGYTF.